This TCR beta chain appears in the sequencing data of a study of T-cell reconstitution after alpha-beta-depleted transplantation in children. Study conclusions and caveats: Counts and diversity of T cells one year after transplant came mostly from newly produced T cells. Reportedly, roughly two months post-transplant, alpha-beta T cells arose from several hundred expanded graft clones. Diversity of TCRbeta at day 60 was high in some patients, arising from surviving recipient T cells and thymic progenitors.

CDR3 length: 15 residues. The germline V gene has CDR1 SEHNR and CDR2 FQNEAQ (reference sequence). V dropped 5 bases and J dropped 8; count of bases not matched to a gene: 10. The sample holds a few counts of this clonotype. Antigen specificity is unknown. Construction of the TCRbeta library involved unique molecular identifiers. TCRdb ran MiXCR on the PCR reads and lists one entry per CDR3 protein. This sample has 750,000 to 950,000 distinct CDR3 sequences, with 16% found just once. This sequence joins TRBV7-9 and TRBJ2-1, with TRBD1 matching 9 bases. This sequence originates from a male patient younger than 18 who had a stem cell transplant for acute lymphoblastic leukemia, so the T cells may come from the graft donor. Material: PBMCs, mostly from graft donor cells, obtained 360 days after TCRalphabeta/CD19-depleted stem cell transplant. The CDR3 DNA is TGTGCCAGCAGCCCGCCGGGACAGGGTAGCTATGAGCAGTTCTTC. Its translation: CASSPPGQGSYEQFF.